The 29 T cell receptor beta chains reported below all come from one sample, sequenced in a study of shared T cell receptors in the human thymus. The assay was immunoSEQ multiplex PCR, and TCRdb's table has in-frame clones only and misses some. The table records about 610,000 clones, more than 75% of them present only once. Separately, the same data were catalogued under a study of human thymus T cells.

Sequencing used thymocytes. The receptors shown here come from a boy under three years old with a congenital heart defect.

V is TRBV27 and J is TRBJ2-7; D possibly corresponds to TRBD2 (6 bases). The CDR3 sequence is 11 residues long. The ends were cut back, 6 bases at V and 7 bases at J, with 10 bases in the middle. The germline CDR1 and CDR2 sequences are MNHEY and SMNVEV (reference sequence). CDR3 loop: CASRSRGEQYF. Here the CDR3 DNA reads TGTGCCAGCAGGTCCCGGGGGGAGCAGTACTTC.

This clone was picked up a small number of times. V gene TRBV4-1 combines with J gene TRBJ2-1; D unresolved. V lost 3 bases, J lost 9 bases, and 18 bases lay in between. CDR1 is MGHRA and CDR2 is YSYEKL in the germline V gene. This CDR3 spans 15 amino acids. For the CDR3, the DNA is TGCGCCAGCAGCCAGGAGCAACCCAAGGAATGTGAGCAGTTCTTC. Translating it yields CASSQEQPKECEQFF.

This chain joins TRBV2 and TRBJ1-1; tentative D call: TRBD1 (6 bases). Germline assignment: CDR1 SNHLY and CDR2 FYNNEI. Trimming took off 0 bases at V and 1 base at J, with 15 bases between the two ends. The CDR3 loop spans 17 amino acids. The CDR3 loop reads CASSEAPLPRGNTEAFF. CDR3 coding DNA: TGTGCCAGCAGTGAAGCCCCCCTTCCCAGGGGGAACACTGAAGCTTTCTTT.

As to this clone: One junction end disagrees with the germline gene, perhaps due to a read error. The chain links TRBV11-2 to TRBJ2-1; 10 bases line up with TRBD2. Germline V lookup: CDR1 SGHAT, CDR2 FQNNGV. The CDR3 contains 17 residues. The CDR3 loop reads CASSLGVLAGDNNEQFF. Written as DNA, the CDR3 is TGTGCCAGCAGTTTAGGGGTGCTAGCGGGGGATAACAATGAGCAGTTCTTC.

This clone is a singleton in its sample. This chain links TRBV7-9 with TRBJ2-3, with D unclear. Germline V gene lookup returns CDR1 SEHNR and CDR2 FQNEAQ (reference sequence). Trimming left V 1 base short and J 0 bases short, with 14 bases between. This CDR3 contains 17 residues. The CDR3 region has the DNA TGTGCCAGCAGCTTAGTCCTCCGTACTACAAGCACAGATACGCAGTATTTT. Encoded protein: CASSLVLRTTSTDTQYF.

The V and J genes are TRBV19 and TRBJ1-5, with D possibly matching TRBD1 (5 bases). Germline CDR1 reads LNHDA; CDR2 reads SQIVND (reference sequence). V lost 4 bases and J lost 7, with 8 bases in between. This CDR3 has 12 amino acids. CDR3 region: CASSTGKQPQHF. CDR3 DNA: TGTGCCAGTAGTACAGGGAAACAGCCCCAGCATTTT.

The chain uses TRBV2 and TRBJ2-7, with 9 bases aligning to TRBD2. This CDR3 has 15 amino acids. The V segment lost 9 bases and the J segment 0 bases; nucleotides outside the gene matches: 9. Germline V CDR1 and CDR2: SNHLY, FYNNEI. This CDR3 is CARGLAPRGSYEQYF. CDR3 coding DNA: TGTGCCAGGGGACTAGCCCCCAGGGGCTCCTACGAGCAGTACTTC.

In this sample, this clone turned up once. The chain uses TRBV5-8 and TRBJ2-3; D is unclear. Trimming pared 0 bases from V and 0 bases from J, leaving 5 bases between. CDR1 and CDR2 (germline): SGHTS, YDEGEE. This CDR3 contains 14 residues. In DNA form, the CDR3 reads TGTGCCAGCAGCTTGGCCCCTAGCACAGATACGCAGTATTTT. It codes for CASSLAPSTDTQYF.

The rearrangement uses TRBV27 and TRBJ2-6, with 9 bases that match TRBD1. The CDR3 covers 18 residues. Losses at the gene ends were 7 bases for V and 4 bases for J; bases not matched to a gene: 14. The germline V gene encodes CDR1 MNHEY and CDR2 SMNVEV (reference sequence). DNA of the CDR3: TGTGCCAGCACCGAACTTGGGACAGGGAATCCCGGGGCCAACGTCCTGACTTTC. Protein sequence: CASTELGTGNPGANVLTF.

This chain joins TRBV5-1 and TRBJ2-2; 15 bases match TRBD2. The CDR3 is made up of 20 amino acids. From germline, CDR1 is SGHRS and CDR2 YFSETQ. V trimming: 5 bases; J trimming: 0 bases; junction bases outside the gene matches: 11. This CDR3 is CASSPRRTSGRASNTGELFF. For the CDR3, the DNA is TGCGCCAGCAGTCCACGTCGGACTAGCGGGAGGGCCTCGAACACCGGGGAGCTGTTTTTT.

The chain uses TRBV30 and TRBJ1-2, with D unclear. Germline V gene data show CDR1 as GTSNPN and CDR2 as SVGIG (reference sequence). The CDR3 extends over 13 amino acids. Trimming pared 0 bases from V and 8 bases from J, leaving 13 bases between. CDR3 loop: CAWSVTRRGGYTF. The CDR3 DNA follows: TGTGCCTGGAGTGTAACCAGGAGAGGGGGCTACACCTTC.

The rearrangement links TRBV27 to TRBJ2-1, with D perhaps TRBD2 (5 bases). The CDR3 length is 14 residues. Per germline, CDR1 MNHEY and CDR2 SMNVEV (reference sequence). V was cut by 0 bases and J by 8 bases, with 11 bases left in between. The DNA for the CDR3 is TGTGCCAGCAGTTTATCCGGAGGTGTTCATGAGCAGTTCTTC. Its protein is CASSLSGGVHEQFF.

CDR3 sequence reads: CASSQAPAQGRQETQYF. CDR3 DNA: TGCGCCAGCAGCCAAGCCCCAGCACAGGGGCGACAAGAGACCCAGTACTTC. The chain links TRBV4-3 to TRBJ2-5; 7 nucleotides line up with TRBD1. Per germline, CDR1 LGHNA and CDR2 YSLEER. The V gene end was trimmed by 1 base and the J gene end by 2 bases; junction bases not matched to a gene: 10. The length of the CDR3 is 17 residues.

The J gene is TRBJ2-5, the V gene TRBV11-2; 8 positions match TRBD2. Germline CDR1 and CDR2: SGHAT and FQNNGV. The length of the CDR3 is 14 residues. V was pared by 7 bases and J by 0 bases, with 4 bases of the junction left unmatched. The CDR3 loop is CASTSRGDQETQYF. The CDR3, as DNA: TGTGCCAGCACCTCGCGGGGGGACCAAGAGACCCAGTACTTC.

This chain uses TRBV7-9 with TRBJ2-3, with D possibly matching TRBD2 (5 bases). Germline values: CDR1 SEHNR, CDR2 FQNEAQ (reference sequence). V was clipped by 4 bases and J by 4 bases, with 21 bases between them. CDR3 length equals 17 residues. CDR3: CASSSNGSAVQADTQYF. The DNA of the CDR3 is TGTGCCAGCAGCTCAAACGGGTCAGCGGTCCAAGCAGATACGCAGTATTTT.

This sequence joins TRBV6-4 and TRBJ2-1; D remains ambiguous. The CDR3 contains 16 residues. V gave up 2 bases and J gave up 6 bases, with 17 bases separating them. Germline V gene sequence: CDR1 MRHNA, CDR2 SNTAGT. DNA for the CDR3: TGTGCCAGCAGTGACAGTGGCCTAGATCTCCTCAATGAGCAGTTCTTC. It yields the protein CASSDSGLDLLNEQFF.

The chain recombines TRBV6-1 with TRBJ2-7, with 13 positions matching TRBD2. V shed 8 bases and J 5 bases; nucleotides not matched to a gene: 6. The length of the CDR3 is 14 residues. Germline CDR1 is MNHNS and CDR2 is SASEGT. The CDR3 nucleotides are TGTGCCAGCGCCCGGACTAGCGGGAGCAACGAGCAGTACTTC. This gives the protein CASARTSGSNEQYF.

V gene TRBV6-5 combines with J gene TRBJ2-1; 7 bases agree with TRBD2. This CDR3 is 15 amino acids long. Trimming removed 6 bases from V and 6 bases from J; junction bases left unmatched: 11. Germline CDR1 MNHEY, CDR2 SVGAGI. The CDR3 nucleotides are TGTGCCAGCAGCCTCGGGAGGCACGGGAGCAATGAGCAGTTCTTC. The encoded protein is CASSLGRHGSNEQFF.

The J gene is TRBJ2-7, the V gene TRBV6-1; weak D call: TRBD2 (7 bases). Trimming removed 7 bases at V and 1 base at J, with 17 bases between. The CDR3 contains 15 residues. The germline V gene encodes CDR1 MNHNS and CDR2 SASEGT. The CDR3 bases are TGTGCCAGCACTCAAGGAAAGGGGGGGTCCTACGAGCAGTACTTC. Encoded protein: CASTQGKGGSYEQYF.

This chain uses TRBV2 with TRBJ1-2, with TRBD1 matching 9 bases. Losses at the gene ends were 2 bases for V and 8 bases for J; bases not matched to a gene: 12. This CDR3 has 16 residues. Germline CDR1 reads SNHLY; CDR2 reads FYNNEI. DNA for the CDR3: TGTGCCAGCAGTGAACCCCCGGGACAGGGAGCGAAAGGCTACACCTTC. Translating gives CASSEPPGQGAKGYTF.

The rearrangement uses TRBV14 and TRBJ1-3; D unresolved. CDR3 length: 15 residues. CDR1 is SGHDN and CDR2 is FVKESK in the germline V gene. The V and J ends lost 3 bases and 3 bases respectively, with 12 bases between them. CDR3 sequence: CASSHSGPNGNTIYF. The DNA for the CDR3 is TGTGCCAGCAGCCATAGTGGGCCAAATGGAAACACCATATATTTT.

The rearrangement joins TRBV4-2 to TRBJ1-4; D is uncertain. Germline V gene data show CDR1 as LGHNA and CDR2 as YNFKEQ. CDR3 length: 16 residues. The V and J ends lost 2 bases and 2 bases respectively, with 12 bases between them. In DNA form, the CDR3 reads TGTGCCAGCAGCCAATGTGAGGCCGAGACTAATGAAAAACTGTTTTTT. It translates to CASSQCEAETNEKLFF.

The rearrangement links TRBV4-3 to TRBJ2-7; TRBD2 matches 8 bases. V gave up 4 bases and J gave up 2 bases; unmatched junction bases: 7. CDR3 length: 15 residues. Germline values: CDR1 LGHNA, CDR2 YSLEER. CDR3 DNA sequence: TGCGCCAGCAGCCCCTTGCCGGGAGGGCCCTACGAGCAGTACTTC. Its protein is CASSPLPGGPYEQYF.

The chain has TRBV4-1 and TRBJ2-1; D perhaps matches TRBD2 (6 bases). The CDR3 totals 14 residues. Germline V gene data show CDR1 as MGHRA and CDR2 as YSYEKL. V dropped 0 bases and J dropped 6 bases, with 9 bases sitting between them. The CDR3 region is CASSQDLSGNEQFF. The CDR3 DNA is TGCGCCAGCAGCCAAGATCTTAGCGGCAATGAGCAGTTCTTC.

In DNA, the CDR3 is TGTGCCTGGAGTGGACAGTCAAACATTCAGTACTTC. Protein sequence: CAWSGQSNIQYF. V is TRBV30 and J is TRBJ2-4; tentative D call: TRBD1 (5 bases). V was pared by 1 base and J by 6 bases, with 7 bases between. The CDR3 extends over 12 amino acids. In germline, CDR1 is GTSNPN, CDR2 SVGIG (reference sequence).

CDR3 in DNA: TGTGCCAGCAGCTTGGTTCCCGGGACACCTAGCACAGATACGCAGTATTTT. Translation gives CASSLVPGTPSTDTQYF. The chain employs TRBV5-6 and TRBJ2-3, with D perhaps matching TRBD1 (6 bases). CDR3 length: 17 residues. Germline V lookup: CDR1 SGHDT, CDR2 YYEEEE. The germline V and J ends were trimmed by 0 bases and 0 bases, with 14 bases remaining between them.

This clone came up once. The chain employs TRBV28 and TRBJ1-4; D is unresolved. The germline V gene encodes CDR1 MDHEN and CDR2 SYDVKM. V shed 8 bases and J shed 1 base, with 11 bases lying between them. The CDR3 length is 14 residues. Here the CDR3 reads CASSFGRTNEKLFF. The CDR3 DNA reads as TGTGCCAGCTCCTTCGGGAGAACTAATGAAAAACTGTTTTTT.

The CDR3 nucleotides read TGTGCCAGCAGCCACATCTCAGGGGAAGGAAACACCATATATTTT. Its translation: CASSHISGEGNTIYF. This rearrangement joins TRBV27 to TRBJ1-3; D is possibly TRBD1 (6 bases). The V end lost 6 bases, the J end lost 4 bases, and 16 bases lay between the germline ends. Germline V lookup: CDR1 MNHEY, CDR2 SMNVEV (reference sequence). The CDR3 has 15 residues.

The CDR3 sequence: CASSFGTNTDTQYF. DNA for the CDR3: TGCGCCAGCAGCTTCGGGACAAACACAGATACGCAGTATTTT. This chain joins TRBV5-1 and TRBJ2-3; a possible D gene is TRBD1 (6 bases). The CDR3 extends over 14 amino acids. Between the trimmed V and J ends, which lost 2 bases and 2 bases, there was a span of 9 bases. Germline V gene sequence: CDR1 SGHRS, CDR2 YFSETQ.